What follows are 4 T cell receptor beta chains derived from one specimen sequenced in a study of T cell repertoires in cytomegalovirus infection. MiXCR, run by TCRdb on the reads, gives a single entry per CDR3 protein. This sample has nearly 550,000 distinct CDR3 sequences, with approximately 15% found just once. Material: CD8+ T cells from PBMCs. The receptors were gathered from a human donor in good health (CMV status not recorded). Some clones in this sample may be carry-over from other donors' samples.

In regard to this clonotype: This sequence may be a read error, since a much larger clone differs from it by one base. The CDR3 ends on some other residue instead of the conserved phenylalanine or tryptophan, so this is likely a read error. The V and J genes are TRBV7-2 and TRBJ2-7, with D perhaps TRBD1 (5 bases). Germline CDR1 is SGHTA and CDR2 is FQGNSA. The CDR3 runs 15 residues. V gave up 0 bases and J gave up 2 bases, with 11 bases separating them. CDR3 region: CASSLAGAITYEQYL. The CDR3 DNA reads TGTGCCAGCAGCTTAGCAGGGGCGATTACCTACGAGCAGTACTTA.

This clonotype was found many times. The chain joins TRBV7-2 to TRBJ2-3, with 10 bases aligning to TRBD2. The CDR3 contains 16 residues. V lost 4 bases to trimming and J lost 5 bases; unmatched junction nucleotides: 9. The germline CDR1 and CDR2 sequences are SGHTA and FQGNSA. The CDR3 coding sequence is TGTGCCAGCAGCTCCGGGGTAGCGGGGGGCCGAGATACGCAGTATTTT. Translation gives CASSSGVAGGRDTQYF. The variable domain in full, with the rest retrieved from reference TRBV7-2 and TRBJ2-3, is GAGVSQSPSNKVTEKGKDVELRCDPISGHTALYWYRQSLGQGLEFLIYFQGNSAPDKSGLPSDRFSAERTGGSVSTLTIQRTQQEDSAVYLCASSSGVAGGRDTQYFGPGTRLTVL.

This clonotype was found many times. The chain has TRBV7-9 and TRBJ2-6; 12 bases are shared with TRBD2. Germline CDR1 and CDR2: SEHNR and FQNEAQ (reference sequence). CDR3 length equals 18 residues. The J segment lost 0 bases and the V segment lost 10 bases, leaving 10 bases of the junction unmatched. The CDR3 protein is CATYPTSGGPSGANVLTF. The CDR3 DNA follows: TGTGCCACTTACCCCACTAGCGGGGGGCCCTCTGGGGCCAACGTCCTGACTTTC. Supplemented by reference TRBV7-9 and TRBJ2-6, the full variable domain reads DTGVSQNPRHKITKRGQNVTFRCDPISEHNRLYWYRQTLGQGPEFLTYFQNEAQLEKSRLLSDRFSAERPKGSFSTLEIQRTEQGDSAMYLCATYPTSGGPSGANVLTFGAGSRLTVL.

This clonotype was observed at least ten times. V is TRBV7-8 and J is TRBJ1-5; D uncertain. The germline V and J ends were trimmed by 2 bases and 3 bases, with 8 bases remaining between them. Germline values: CDR1 SGHVS, CDR2 FQNEAQ. The CDR3 has 14 amino acids. The CDR3, as DNA: TGTGCCAGCAGCTTAAAGCCAGTCAATCAGCCCCAGCATTTT. As protein: CASSLKPVNQPQHF.